This record concerns one T cell receptor (beta chain) sequence. As yet, its antigen is unknown. All of the isolated RNA was reverse transcribed, so expressed TCRB transcripts were sequenced. Produced via immunoSEQ multiplex PCR; TCRdb's table is partial and in-frame only. The profile shows hundreds of thousands of clones, around an eighth of them singletons. This sample was taken from a study of beta chain features in type 1 diabetes. Study-wide background: Across all samples, over 85 million sorted cells were examined. Study-level points and caveats: Shortening of TCRB CDR3s, moderate but significant, appeared in all four CD4+ subsets of Type 1 diabetes patients.

Every donor provided one heparinised blood draw, which averaged roughly 120 mL. Germline V CDR1 and CDR2: MNHEY, SMNVEV (reference sequence). V shed 4 bases and J 5 bases; nucleotides not matched to a gene: 10. CDR3 length equals 16 residues. The receptor's source is a young man with type 1 diabetes. Sequencing was done on a sample of naive CD4+ T cells from blood. The chain couples TRBV27 to TRBJ2-1; TRBD1 matches 8 bases. The CDR3 sequence: CASSSAGTGLNNEQFF. The CDR3 nucleotides are TGTGCCAGCAGTTCCGCCGGGACAGGCTTAAACAATGAGCAGTTCTTC.